These T cell receptor beta chains were read from a single sample in a study of CD8+CD57+ T cells in acquired aplastic anemia. Each CDR3 protein is one row after TCRdb ran MiXCR on the reads. The sample contains a few hundred thousand distinct CDR3 sequences, over 60% of which appear only once. Sequenced: sorted CD4+, CD8+, or CD8+CD57+ T cells (not recorded which) from PBMCs. All receptors derive from a human donor in good health. The CDR3 runs from the conserved cysteine through the conserved F or W. Each record gives: D gene, clone size, J gene, V gene, CDR3 DNA, CDR3 protein. D genes are given only for firm matches. Rows may omit the clone size; those that give it use once, few, many or a size class.

. . TRBJ2-3 TRBV7-8 TGTGCCAGCAGCTTAACCTCCCGTGTCACAGATACGCAGTATTTT CASSLTSRVTDTQYF
. . TRBJ2-1 TRBV10-3 TGTGCCTCAGGGACTTTCTACAATGAGCAGTTCTTC CASGTFYNEQFF
TRBD2 . TRBJ2-3 TRBV20-1 TGCAGTGCTAGAGACCCCCTAGCGGGGACAGATACGCAGTATTTT CSARDPLAGTDTQYF
TRBD1 . TRBJ1-2 TRBV14 TGTGCCAGCAGCCAAGTTCGACAGGGAGGCGAAGCACTTTATGGCTACACCTTC CASSQVRQGGEALYGYTF
. many TRBJ1-6 TRBV19 TGTGCCAGTAGTATAGGACAGAACCGTTCACCCCTCCACTTT CASSIGQNRSPLHF
TRBD1 . TRBJ2-5 TRBV19 TGTGCCAGTAGTTTCCAGGGGGACGAGACCCAGTACTTC CASSFQGDETQYF
. . TRBJ1-4 TRBV7-2 TGTGCCAGCAGCCCAACCACTGAAAAACTGTTTTTT CASSPTTEKLFF
. . TRBJ1-5 TRBV12-3/TRBV12-4 TGTGCCAGCAGTTCGGGGCAGGGACGGGTTCAGCCCCAGCATTTT CASSSGQGRVQPQHF
. . TRBJ1-6 TRBV7-8 TGTGCCAGCAGCTCCGGGACAAGTAATTCACCCCTCCACTTT CASSSGTSNSPLHF
TRBD1 many TRBJ2-5 TRBV24-1 TGTGCCACCAGTGATTTAAGGGGACAGGGAGGGGAAGAGACCCAGTACTTC CATSDLRGQGGEETQYF
. once TRBJ2-3 TRBV9 TGTGCCAGCAGCGCAAAATACAGGGACCGGCCAGATACGCAGTATTTT CASSAKYRDRPDTQYF
TRBD2 . TRBJ2-7 TRBV10-2 TGCGCCAGCTGCATGTTGCGGGGGGCCCCCTACGAGCAGTACTTC CASCMLRGAPYEQYF
TRBD2 . TRBJ2-1 TRBV9 TGTGCCAGCTCCTCGACTAGCCGTTCCAATGAGCAGTTCTTC CASSSTSRSNEQFF
. many TRBJ1-1 TRBV12-3/TRBV12-4 TGTGCCAGCAGCACGGACAGGAACACTGAAGCTTTCTTT CASSTDRNTEAFF
TRBD1 once TRBJ2-7 TRBV2 TGTGCCAGCCCGGGGACAGGGGGACGGGACGAGCAGTACTTC CASPGTGGRDEQYF
TRBD1 few TRBJ2-1 TRBV6-2/TRBV6-3 TGTGCCAGCAGTTACGGGACAGGGGCCCTCAATGAGCAGTTCTTC CASSYGTGALNEQFF
. . TRBJ2-7 TRBV10-3 TGTGCCATCAGTGCTCCCCCCAGCCCGCGAGGGGCCTACGAGCAGTACTTC CAISAPPSPRGAYEQYF
. . TRBJ2-1 TRBV20-1 TGCAGTGCTAGATCGGACTCGAACACCGGGGAGCAGTTCTTC CSARSDSNTGEQFF
. . TRBJ1-6 TRBV6-4 TGTGCCAGCAGGTGGGTGCCCCGAAGCTTT CASRWVPRSF
TRBD1 . TRBJ2-7 TRBV7-2 TGTGCCAGCAGCCGGGCCCGGCCGGACAGGGTCCTACTGAGCTCCTACGAGCAGTACTTC CASSRARPDRVLLSSYEQYF
. . TRBJ2-7 TRBV7-4 TGTGCCAGCTCCTCTCTAGCGTCCTACGAGCAGTACTTC CASSSLASYEQYF
TRBD1 . TRBJ1-1 TRBV10-3 TGTGCCATCAGTGAAATTGGTCAGGGGGCTGAAGCTTTCTTT CAISEIGQGAEAFF
TRBD1 few TRBJ1-1 TRBV29-1 TGCAGCGTTAACCCAGGGGGGACTCAAGCTTTCTTT CSVNPGGTQAFF
. . TRBJ2-1 TRBV24-1 TGTGCCACCAGTGATACACAGTTCTACAGTGAGCAGTTCTTC CATSDTQFYSEQFF
. . TRBJ1-3 TRBV29-1 TGCAGCGTAAGTATGAACACCATATATTTT CSVSMNTIYF
. . TRBJ2-3 TRBV29-1 TGCAGCGCCCGGAGTAGGGGGAGGACAGATACGCAGTATTTT CSARSRGRTDTQYF
TRBD2 . TRBJ2-5 TRBV6-2/TRBV6-3 TGTGCCAGCAGTTACTCAGGCGGGGGGGAGCGTGAGACCCAGTACTTC CASSYSGGGERETQYF
. . TRBJ2-7 TRBV7-9 TGTGCCAGCAGCTTTAGGGACTGGGGGCTCTACGAGCAGTACTTC CASSFRDWGLYEQYF
TRBD1 . TRBJ2-7 TRBV7-9 TGTGCCAGCAGCTTAGCCGGGACAGGGGGACGGGACGAGCAGTACTTC CASSLAGTGGRDEQYF
. many TRBJ2-6 TRBV25-1 TGTGCCAGCAGTGAATTAGAGATTAGCTCTGGGGCCAACGTCCTGACTTTC CASSELEISSGANVLTF
TRBD1 . TRBJ2-3 TRBV9 TGTGCCAGCAGCCTACAGGGGATTAGCACAGATACGCAGTATTTT CASSLQGISTDTQYF
TRBD2 many TRBJ2-7 TRBV6-5 TGTGCCAGCAGTTACTCGGAGGGAGGGTCCTACGAGCAGTACTTC CASSYSEGGSYEQYF